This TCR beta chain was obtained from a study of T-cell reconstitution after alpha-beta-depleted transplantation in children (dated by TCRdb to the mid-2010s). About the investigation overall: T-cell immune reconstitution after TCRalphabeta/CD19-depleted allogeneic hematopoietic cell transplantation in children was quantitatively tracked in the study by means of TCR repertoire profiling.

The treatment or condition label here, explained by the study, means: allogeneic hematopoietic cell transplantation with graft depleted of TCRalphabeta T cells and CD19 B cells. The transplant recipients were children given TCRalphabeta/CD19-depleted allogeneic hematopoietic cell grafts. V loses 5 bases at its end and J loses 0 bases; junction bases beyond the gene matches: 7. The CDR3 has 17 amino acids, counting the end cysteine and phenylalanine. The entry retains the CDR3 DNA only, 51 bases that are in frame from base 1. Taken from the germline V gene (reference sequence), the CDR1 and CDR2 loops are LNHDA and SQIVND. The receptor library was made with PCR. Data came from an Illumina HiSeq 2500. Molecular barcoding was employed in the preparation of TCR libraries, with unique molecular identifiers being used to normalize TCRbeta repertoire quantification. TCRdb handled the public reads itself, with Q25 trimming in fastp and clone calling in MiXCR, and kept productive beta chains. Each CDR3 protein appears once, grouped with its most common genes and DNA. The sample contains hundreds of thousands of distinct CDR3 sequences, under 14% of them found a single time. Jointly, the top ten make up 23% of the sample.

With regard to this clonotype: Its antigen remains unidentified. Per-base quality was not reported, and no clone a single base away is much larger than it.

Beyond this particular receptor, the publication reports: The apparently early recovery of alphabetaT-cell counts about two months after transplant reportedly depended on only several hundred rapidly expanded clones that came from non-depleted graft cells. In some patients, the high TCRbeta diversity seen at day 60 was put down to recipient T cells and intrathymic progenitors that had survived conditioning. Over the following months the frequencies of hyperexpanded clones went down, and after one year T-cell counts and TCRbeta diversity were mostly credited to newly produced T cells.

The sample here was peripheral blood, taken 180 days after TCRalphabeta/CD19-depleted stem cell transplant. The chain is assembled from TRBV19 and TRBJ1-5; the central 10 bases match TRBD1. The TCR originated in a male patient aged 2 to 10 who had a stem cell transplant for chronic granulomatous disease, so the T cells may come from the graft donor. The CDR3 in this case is CASSRDRGRASNQPQHF. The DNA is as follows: TGTGCCAGTAGTCGGGACAGGGGACGGGCTAGCAATCAGCCCCAGCATTTT. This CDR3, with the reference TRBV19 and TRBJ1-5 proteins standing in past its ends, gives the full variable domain DGGITQSPKYLFRKEGQNVTLSCEQNLNHDAMYWYRQDPGQGLRLIYYSQIVNDFQKGDIAEGYSVSREKKESFPLTVTSAQKNPTAFYLCASSRDRGRASNQPQHFGDGTRLSIL.